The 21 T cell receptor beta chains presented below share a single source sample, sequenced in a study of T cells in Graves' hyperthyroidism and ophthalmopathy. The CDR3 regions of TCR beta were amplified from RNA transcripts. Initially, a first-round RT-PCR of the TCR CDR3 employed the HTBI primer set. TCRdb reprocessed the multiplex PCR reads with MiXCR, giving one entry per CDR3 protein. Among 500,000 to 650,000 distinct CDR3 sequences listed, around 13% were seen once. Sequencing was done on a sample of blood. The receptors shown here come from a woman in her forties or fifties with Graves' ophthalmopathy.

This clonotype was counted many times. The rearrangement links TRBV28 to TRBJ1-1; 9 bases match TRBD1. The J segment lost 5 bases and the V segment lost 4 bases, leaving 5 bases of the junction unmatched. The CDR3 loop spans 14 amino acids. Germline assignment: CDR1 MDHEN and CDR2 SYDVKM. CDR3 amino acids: CASSSQGARTEAFF. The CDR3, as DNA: TGTGCCAGCAGTTCACAGGGGGCGCGGACTGAAGCTTTCTTT. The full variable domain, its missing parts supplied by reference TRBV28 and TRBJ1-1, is DVKVTQSSRYLVKRTGEKVFLECVQDMDHENMFWYRQDPGLGLRLIYFSYDVKMKEKGDIPEGYSVSREKKERFSLILESASTNQTSMYLCASSSQGARTEAFFGQGTRLTVV.

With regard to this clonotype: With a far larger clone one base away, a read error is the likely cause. The CDR3 DNA is TGTGCCAGCCCACCACGAGGTCAGCCCCAGCATTTT. Translated, it gives CASPPRGQPQHF. V is TRBV18 and J is TRBJ1-5; D is uncertain. Germline V gene lookup returns CDR1 KGHSH and CDR2 LQKENI. The CDR3 has 12 residues.

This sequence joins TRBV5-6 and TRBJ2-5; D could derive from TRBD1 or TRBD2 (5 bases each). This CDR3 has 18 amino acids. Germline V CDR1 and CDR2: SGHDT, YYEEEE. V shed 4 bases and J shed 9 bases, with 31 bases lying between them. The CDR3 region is CASSKGRKDGVGRLAQYF. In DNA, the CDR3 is TGTGCCAGCAGCAAGGGACGAAAAGACGGCGTCGGTCGGTTGGCCCAGTACTTC.

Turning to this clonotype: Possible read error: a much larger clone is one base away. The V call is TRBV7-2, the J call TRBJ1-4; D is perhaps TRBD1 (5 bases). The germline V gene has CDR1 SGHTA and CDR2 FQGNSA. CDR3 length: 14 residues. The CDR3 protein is CAGSSDMINEKLFF. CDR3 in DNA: TGTGCCGGCAGCTCGGACATGATTAATGAAAAACTGTTTTTT.

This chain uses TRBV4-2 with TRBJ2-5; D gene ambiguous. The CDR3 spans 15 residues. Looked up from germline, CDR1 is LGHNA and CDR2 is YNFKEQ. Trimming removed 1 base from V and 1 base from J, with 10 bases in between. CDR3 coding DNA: TGTGCCAGCAGCCAAGGTTACAGCACCCAAGAGACCCAGTACTTC. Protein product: CASSQGYSTQETQYF.

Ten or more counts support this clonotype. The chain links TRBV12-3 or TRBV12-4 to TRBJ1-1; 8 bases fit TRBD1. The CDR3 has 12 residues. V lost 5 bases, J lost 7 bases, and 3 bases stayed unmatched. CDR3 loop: CASSPGQGEAFF. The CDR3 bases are TGTGCCAGCAGTCCAGGACAGGGTGAAGCTTTCTTT.

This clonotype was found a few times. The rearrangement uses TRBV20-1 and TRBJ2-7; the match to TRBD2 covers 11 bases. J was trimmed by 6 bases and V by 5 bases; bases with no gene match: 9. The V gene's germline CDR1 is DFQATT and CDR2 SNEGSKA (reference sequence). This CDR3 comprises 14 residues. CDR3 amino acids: CSACRPGTSGEQYF. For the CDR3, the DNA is TGCAGTGCTTGTAGGCCCGGGACTAGCGGCGAGCAGTACTTC.

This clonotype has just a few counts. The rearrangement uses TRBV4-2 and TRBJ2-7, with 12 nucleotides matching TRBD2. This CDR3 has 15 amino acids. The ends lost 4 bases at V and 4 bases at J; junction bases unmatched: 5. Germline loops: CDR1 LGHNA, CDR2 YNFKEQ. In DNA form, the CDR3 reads TGTGCCAGCAGCCCCTGGACTAGCGGGATATACGAGCAGTACTTC. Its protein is CASSPWTSGIYEQYF.

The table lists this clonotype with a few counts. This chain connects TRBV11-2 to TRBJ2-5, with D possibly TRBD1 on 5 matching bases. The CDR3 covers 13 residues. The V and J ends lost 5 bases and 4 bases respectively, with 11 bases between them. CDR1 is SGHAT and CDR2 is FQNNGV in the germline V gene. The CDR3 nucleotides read TGTGCCAGCAGCCCAGGGTTTGTAGAGACCCAGTACTTC. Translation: CASSPGFVETQYF.

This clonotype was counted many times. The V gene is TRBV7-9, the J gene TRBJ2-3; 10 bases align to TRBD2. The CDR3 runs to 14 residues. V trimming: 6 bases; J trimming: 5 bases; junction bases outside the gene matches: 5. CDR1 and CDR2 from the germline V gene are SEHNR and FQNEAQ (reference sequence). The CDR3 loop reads CASSPSGSGDTQYF. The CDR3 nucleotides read TGTGCCAGCAGTCCTAGCGGGAGTGGAGATACGCAGTATTTT.

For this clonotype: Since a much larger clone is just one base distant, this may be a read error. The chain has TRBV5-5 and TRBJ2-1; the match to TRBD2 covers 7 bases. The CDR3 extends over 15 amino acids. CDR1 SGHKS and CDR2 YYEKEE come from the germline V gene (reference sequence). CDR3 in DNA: TGTGCCAGCGGCTTGGATACGGGAGGACCCAATGAGCAGTTCTTC. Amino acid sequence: CASGLDTGGPNEQFF.

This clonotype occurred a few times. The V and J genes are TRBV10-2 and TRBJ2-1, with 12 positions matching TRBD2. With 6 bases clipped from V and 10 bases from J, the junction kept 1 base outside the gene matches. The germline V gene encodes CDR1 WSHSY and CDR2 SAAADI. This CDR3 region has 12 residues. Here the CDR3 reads CASRGLAGEQFF. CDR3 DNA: TGCGCCAGCAGAGGACTAGCGGGAGAGCAGTTCTTC.

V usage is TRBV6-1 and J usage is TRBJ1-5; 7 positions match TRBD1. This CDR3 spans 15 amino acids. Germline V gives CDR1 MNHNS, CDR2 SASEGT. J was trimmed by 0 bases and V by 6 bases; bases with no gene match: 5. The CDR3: CASREGAYSNQPQHF. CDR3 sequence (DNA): TGTGCCAGCAGGGAGGGGGCGTATAGCAATCAGCCCCAGCATTTT.

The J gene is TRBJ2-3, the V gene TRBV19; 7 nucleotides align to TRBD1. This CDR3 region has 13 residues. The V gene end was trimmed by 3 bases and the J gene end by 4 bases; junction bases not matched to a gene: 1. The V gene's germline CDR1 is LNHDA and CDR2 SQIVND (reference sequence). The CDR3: CASSMGQPDTQYF. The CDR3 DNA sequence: TGTGCCAGTAGTATGGGACAGCCAGATACGCAGTATTTT.

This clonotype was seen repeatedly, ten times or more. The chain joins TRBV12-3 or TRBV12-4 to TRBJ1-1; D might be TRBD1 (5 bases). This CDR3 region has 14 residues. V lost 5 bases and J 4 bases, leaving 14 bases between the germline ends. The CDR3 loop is CASSIRGGGTEAFF. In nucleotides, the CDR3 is TGTGCCAGCAGTATAAGGGGTGGAGGCACTGAAGCTTTCTTT.

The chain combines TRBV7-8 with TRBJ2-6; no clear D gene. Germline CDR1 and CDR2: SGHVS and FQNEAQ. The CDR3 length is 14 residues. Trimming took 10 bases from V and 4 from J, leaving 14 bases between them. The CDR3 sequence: CATRSGAGANVLTF. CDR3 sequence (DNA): TGTGCCACTCGCTCTGGAGCGGGGGCCAACGTCCTGACTTTC.

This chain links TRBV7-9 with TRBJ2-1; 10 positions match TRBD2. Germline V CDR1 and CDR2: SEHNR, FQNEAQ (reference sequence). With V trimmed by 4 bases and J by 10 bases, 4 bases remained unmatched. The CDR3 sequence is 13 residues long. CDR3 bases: TGTGCCAGCAGCTCCCTGACTAGCGGGGAGCAGTTCTTC. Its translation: CASSSLTSGEQFF.

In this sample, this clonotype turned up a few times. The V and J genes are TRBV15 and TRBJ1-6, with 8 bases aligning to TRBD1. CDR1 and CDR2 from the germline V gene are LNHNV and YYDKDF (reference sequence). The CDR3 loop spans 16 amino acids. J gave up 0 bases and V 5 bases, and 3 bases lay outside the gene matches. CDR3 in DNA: TGTGCCACCAGCGGGGACAGGAGCTCCTATAATTCACCCCTCCACTTT. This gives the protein CATSGDRSSYNSPLHF.

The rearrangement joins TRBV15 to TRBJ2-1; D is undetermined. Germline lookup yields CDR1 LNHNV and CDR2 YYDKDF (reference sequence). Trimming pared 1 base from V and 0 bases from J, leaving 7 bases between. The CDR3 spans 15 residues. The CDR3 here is CATSRAGTSYNEQFF. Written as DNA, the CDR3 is TGTGCCACCAGCAGAGCCGGAACCTCCTACAATGAGCAGTTCTTC. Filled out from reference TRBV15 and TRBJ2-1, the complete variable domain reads DAMVIQNPRYQVTQFGKPVTLSCSQTLNHNVMYWYQQKSSQAPKLLFHYYDKDFNNEADTPDNFQSRRPNTSFCFLDIRSPGLGDTAMYLCATSRAGTSYNEQFFGPGTRLTVL.

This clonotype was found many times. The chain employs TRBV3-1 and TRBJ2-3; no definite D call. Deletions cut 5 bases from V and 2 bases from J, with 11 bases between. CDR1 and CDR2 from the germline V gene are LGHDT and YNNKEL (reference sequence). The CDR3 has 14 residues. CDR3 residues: CASSGPHSTDTQYF. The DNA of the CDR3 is TGTGCCAGCAGCGGACCTCACTCCACAGATACGCAGTATTTT.

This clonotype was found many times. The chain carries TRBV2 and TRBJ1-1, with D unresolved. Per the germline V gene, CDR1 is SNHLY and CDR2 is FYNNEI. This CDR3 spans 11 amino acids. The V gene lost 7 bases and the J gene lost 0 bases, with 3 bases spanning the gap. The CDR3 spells CASKVNTEAFF. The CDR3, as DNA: TGTGCCAGCAAGGTGAACACTGAAGCTTTCTTT.